The 32 T cell receptor beta chains listed next were all sequenced from one sample in a study of T-cell memory formation after mild COVID-19. TCRdb independently ran MiXCR on the 5' RACE reads; one entry per CDR3 protein. The sample has approximately 430,000 distinct CDR3 sequences, more than 20% seen once. Sequencing was carried out using PBMCs or a T cell subset sorted from them (not recorded which). Source of these receptors: an adult woman who had mild COVID-19 (a few samples of this study predate the infection). Cell type and time point are not known.

This clonotype has more than one count but fewer than ten. The chain carries TRBV20-1 and TRBJ2-1; 8 bases fit TRBD2. The trim removed 0 bases at V and 7 bases at J, leaving 11 bases unmatched. CDR1 and CDR2 (germline): DFQATT, SNEGSKA (reference sequence). The CDR3 loop spans 16 amino acids. As DNA, the CDR3 is TGCAGTGCTAGAGATACTAGCGGCTTGTCTGGAAATGAGCAGTTCTTC. As protein: CSARDTSGLSGNEQFF.

The chain is built from TRBV20-1 and TRBJ2-1, with 8 positions matching TRBD2. CDR1 is DFQATT, CDR2 SNEGSKA, per germline (reference sequence). The CDR3 extends over 15 amino acids. The V gene end was trimmed by 4 bases and the J gene end by 9 bases; junction bases not matched to a gene: 14. For the CDR3, the DNA is TGCAGTGCTACCCAAAGGGGACTAGTCTGGGGTGAGCAGTTCTTC. This encodes CSATQRGLVWGEQFF.

This clonotype appeared once. The CDR3 nucleotides read TGCGCCAGCAGCCAAGACCCGGCGAGGCCCCAGCATTTT. It translates to CASSQDPARPQHF. The chain joins TRBV4-1 to TRBJ1-5, with no clear D. V shed 0 bases and J shed 9 bases, with 9 bases lying between them. Germline CDR1 MGHRA, CDR2 YSYEKL. CDR3 length: 13 residues.

In its sample, this clonotype was seen many times. V is TRBV6-1 and J is TRBJ2-1, with unresolved D. The CDR3 consists of 14 residues. Trimming removed 10 bases at V and 1 base at J, with 14 bases between. CDR1 is MNHNS and CDR2 is SASEGT in the germline V gene. CDR3 region: CATFAGWSYNEQFF. CDR3 sequence (DNA): TGTGCCACCTTTGCCGGTTGGTCCTACAATGAGCAGTTCTTC.

The chain uses TRBV19 and TRBJ2-1, with 7 bases aligning to TRBD1. In germline, CDR1 is LNHDA, CDR2 SQIVND (reference sequence). The V and J ends lost 4 bases and 8 bases, in that order; junction bases with no gene match: 11. The CDR3 covers 15 residues. CDR3: CASSRGQAWTDEQFF. The CDR3 DNA follows: TGTGCCAGTAGTAGAGGACAGGCGTGGACGGATGAGCAGTTCTTC.

This chain joins TRBV5-1 and TRBJ2-3, with no clear D. Germline values: CDR1 SGHRS, CDR2 YFSETQ. V shed 0 bases and J shed 8 bases, with 7 bases lying between them. The CDR3 consists of 12 residues. CDR3 bases: TGCGCCAGCAGCTTGGAGTGGGGTACGCAGTATTTT. Translated, it gives CASSLEWGTQYF.

The rearrangement joins TRBV2 to TRBJ1-2; D is ambiguous. CDR3 size: 17 residues. Germline CDR1 SNHLY, CDR2 FYNNEI. Trimming left V 2 bases short and J 0 bases short, with 16 bases between. For the CDR3, the DNA is TGTGCCAGCAGTGAATCCAGGCTCTTCGAAGCTAACTATGGCTACACCTTC. As protein: CASSESRLFEANYGYTF. Supplemented by reference TRBV2 and TRBJ1-2, the full variable domain reads EPEVTQTPSHQVTQMGQEVILRCVPISNHLYFYWYRQILGQKVEFLVSFYNNEISEKSEIFDDQFSVERPDGSNFTLKIRSTKLEDSAMYFCASSESRLFEANYGYTFGSGTRLTVV.

This clonotype was counted at least ten times. The chain links TRBV18 to TRBJ2-7, with TRBD1 matching over 9 bases. This CDR3 spans 14 amino acids. V trimming: 1 base; J trimming: 7 bases; junction bases outside the gene matches: 5. The germline V gene has CDR1 KGHSH and CDR2 LQKENI. In DNA form, the CDR3 reads TGTGCCAGCTCACCACGTGAACAGGGGGCTGAGCAGTACTTC. Translated: CASSPREQGAEQYF.

This clonotype was detected only a few times. V usage is TRBV5-1 and J usage is TRBJ1-1, with D possibly TRBD1 on 5 matching bases. V was clipped by 2 bases and J by 0 bases, with 11 bases between them. The CDR3 has 15 residues. Germline CDR1 and CDR2: SGHRS and YFSETQ. CDR3 sequence (DNA): TGCGCCAGCAGCTTCAGGGAGGGAATGAACACTGAAGCTTTCTTT. Protein sequence: CASSFREGMNTEAFF. Variable domain in full (rest from reference TRBV5-1 and TRBJ1-1): KAGVTQTPRYLIKTRGQQVTLSCSPISGHRSVSWYQQTPGQGLQFLFEYFSETQRNKGNFPGRFSGRQFSNSRSEMNVSTLELGDSALYLCASSFREGMNTEAFFGQGTRLTVV.

This clonotype turned up a few times. CDR3 region: CASSLYSVHSGEQYF. Written as DNA, the CDR3 is TGTGCCAGCAGCTTATATTCAGTACACTCGGGCGAGCAGTACTTC. The V call is TRBV7-6, the J call TRBJ2-7; D remains unclear. This CDR3 has 15 amino acids. The germline V gene has CDR1 SGHVS and CDR2 FNYEAQ. The ends were cut back, 2 bases at V and 6 bases at J, with 17 bases in the middle. Full variable domain (missing parts from reference TRBV7-6 and TRBJ2-7): GAGVSQSPRYKVTKRGQDVALRCDPISGHVSLYWYRQALGQGPEFLTYFNYEAQQDKSGLPNDRFSAERPEGSISTLTIQRTEQRDSAMYRCASSLYSVHSGEQYFGPGTRLTVT.

This chain links TRBV19 with TRBJ1-2, with no clear D. V shed 7 bases and J shed 3 bases, with 15 bases lying between them. The CDR3 is made up of 14 amino acids. Per germline, CDR1 LNHDA and CDR2 SQIVND (reference sequence). The CDR3 region is CASTRLTSDYGYTF. The CDR3 region has the DNA TGTGCCAGTACACGTTTGACGTCGGACTATGGCTACACCTTC. The entire variable domain, with the rest obtained from reference TRBV19 and TRBJ1-2, is as follows: DGGITQSPKYLFRKEGQNVTLSCEQNLNHDAMYWYRQDPGQGLRLIYYSQIVNDFQKGDIAEGYSVSREKKESFPLTVTSAQKNPTAFYLCASTRLTSDYGYTFGSGTRLTVV.

This clonotype has only a few counts. The V and J genes are TRBV9 and TRBJ2-1; either TRBD1 or TRBD2 may supply D (5 bases each). This CDR3 region has 14 residues. Between the trimmed V and J ends, which lost 2 bases and 8 bases, there was a span of 14 bases. CDR1 is SGDLS, CDR2 YYNGEE, per germline. The CDR3 region has the DNA TGTGCCAGCAGCGTGAGGGACCCCGGCCATGAGCAGTTCTTC. Protein sequence: CASSVRDPGHEQFF.

Only a few counts were recorded for this clonotype. The chain has TRBV20-1 and TRBJ2-7; D call uncertain. The V gene's germline CDR1 is DFQATT and CDR2 SNEGSKA (reference sequence). This CDR3 contains 18 residues. Trimming left V 0 bases short and J 0 bases short, with 21 bases between. The CDR3 region has the DNA TGCAGTGCTAGAGACCCGACAAGAGGTTTACCCCTCTCCTACGAGCAGTACTTC. It translates to CSARDPTRGLPLSYEQYF.

This clonotype was seen more than once but under ten times. The chain has TRBV5-6 and TRBJ2-5, with D possibly called TRBD1 or TRBD2 (5 bases each). This CDR3 is 16 amino acids long. Looked up from germline, CDR1 is SGHDT and CDR2 is YYEEEE. V was trimmed by 4 bases and J by 4 bases, leaving 20 bases between them. CDR3 protein: CASSPSERGVAETQYF. The CDR3, as DNA: TGTGCCAGCAGCCCATCCGAGAGAGGGGTAGCAGAGACCCAGTACTTC. Looking up the rest from reference TRBV5-6 and TRBJ2-5 gives the full variable domain: DAGVTQSPTHLIKTRGQQVTLRCSPKSGHDTVSWYQQALGQGPQFIFQYYEEEERQRGNFPDRFSGHQFPNYSSELNVNALLLGDSALYLCASSPSERGVAETQYFGPGTRLLVL.

This chain uses TRBV30 with TRBJ2-5; possibly TRBD2 for D (7 bases). In germline, CDR1 is GTSNPN, CDR2 SVGIG (reference sequence). V shed 5 bases and J shed 4 bases, with 20 bases lying between them. CDR3 length: 15 amino acids. The CDR3 reads CAWGEGGLRSETQYF. The CDR3 DNA follows: TGTGCCTGGGGGGAGGGGGGACTACGATCAGAGACCCAGTACTTC. Full variable domain (outside the CDR3, taken from reference TRBV30 and TRBJ2-5): SQTIHQWPATLVQPVGSPLSLECTVEGTSNPNLYWYRQAAGRGLQLLFYSVGIGQISSEVPQNLSASRPQDRQFILSSKKLLLSDSGFYLCAWGEGGLRSETQYFGPGTRLLVL.

This chain uses TRBV5-1 with TRBJ2-2, with 10 bases aligning to TRBD2. CDR1 and CDR2 (germline): SGHRS, YFSETQ. This CDR3 contains 18 residues. Trimming cost V 0 bases and J 0 bases; bases outside gene matches: 5. The DNA for the CDR3 is TGCGCCAGCAGCTTGGTAGCGGGGGGCCTCGCGAACACCGGGGAGCTGTTTTTT. Protein product: CASSLVAGGLANTGELFF.

The V call is TRBV5-4, the J call TRBJ2-3; D is perhaps TRBD1 or TRBD2 (7 bases each). Germline CDR1 is SGHNT and CDR2 is YYREEE (reference sequence). CDR3 length: 16 amino acids. V lost 4 bases, J lost 2 bases, and 17 bases lay in between. The CDR3 DNA sequence: TGTGCCAGCAGCCCTCAGGGGGGGGACCCCACAGATACGCAGTATTTT. The encoded protein is CASSPQGGDPTDTQYF. The complete variable domain, with remaining parts taken from reference TRBV5-4 and TRBJ2-3, reads ETGVTQSPTHLIKTRGQQVTLRCSSQSGHNTVSWYQQALGQGPQFIFQYYREEENGRGNFPPRFSGLQFPNYSSELNVNALELDDSALYLCASSPQGGDPTDTQYFGPGTRLTVL.

This clonotype was picked up a small number of times. The J gene is TRBJ2-4, the V gene TRBV11-3; 13 bases line up with TRBD2. V gave up 4 bases and J gave up 8 bases; unmatched junction bases: 8. Looked up from germline, CDR1 is SGHNT and CDR2 is YENEEA. The length of the CDR3 is 16 residues. Here the CDR3 reads CASSSWTSGSRHIQYF. DNA of the CDR3: TGTGCCAGCAGCTCGTGGACTAGCGGGAGCCGTCACATTCAGTACTTC. Together with reference TRBV11-3 and TRBJ2-4, the CDR3 gives the full variable domain: EAGVVQSPRYKIIEKKQPVAFWCNPISGHNTLYWYLQNLGQGPELLIRYENEEAVDDSQLPKDRFSAERLKGVDSTLKIQPAELGDSAVYLCASSSWTSGSRHIQYFGAGTRLSVL.

V usage is TRBV11-2 and J usage is TRBJ2-6; no clear D. The CDR3 covers 16 residues. In germline, CDR1 is SGHAT, CDR2 FQNNGV. Trimming pared 2 bases from V and 0 bases from J, leaving 8 bases between. CDR3 coding DNA: TGTGCCAGCAGCTTACTCGATCTCTCTGGGGCCAACGTCCTGACTTTC. This encodes CASSLLDLSGANVLTF.

The V call is TRBV9, the J call TRBJ1-6; 7 nucleotides agree with TRBD1. This CDR3 is built from 15 residues. V shed 3 bases and J 10 bases; nucleotides not matched to a gene: 10. The germline V gene has CDR1 SGDLS and CDR2 YYNGEE. CDR3 loop: CASSGQGVSRSPLHF. CDR3 nucleotide sequence: TGTGCCAGCAGCGGCCAGGGGGTTAGTCGATCACCCCTCCACTTT.

The rearrangement uses TRBV4-2 and TRBJ2-1; 13 bases are a match to TRBD2. CDR1 is LGHNA, CDR2 YNFKEQ, per germline. The CDR3 totals 15 residues. V lost 2 bases and J lost 9; bases outside the gene matches: 4. The CDR3 here is CASSQTSGRESEQFF. CDR3 nucleotide sequence: TGTGCCAGCAGCCAAACTAGCGGGAGGGAGAGTGAGCAGTTCTTC.

The sample holds many counts of this clonotype. This chain uses TRBV5-1 with TRBJ1-3, with D perhaps matching TRBD1 (5 bases). The length of the CDR3 is 15 residues. Germline V gene lookup returns CDR1 SGHRS and CDR2 YFSETQ. The V and J ends lost 0 bases and 4 bases respectively, with 11 bases between them. The CDR3 is CASSLGQRTGNTIYF. CDR3 bases: TGCGCCAGCAGCTTGGGCCAACGGACAGGAAACACCATATATTTT.

This clonotype has just a few counts. This CDR3 is CASRISYEQYF. CDR3 sequence (DNA): TGTGCCAGCAGAATCTCCTACGAGCAGTACTTC. The rearrangement joins TRBV6-1 to TRBJ2-7; D call uncertain. With 6 bases removed from V and 0 bases from J, the gap between germline ends came to 3 bases. The CDR3 extends over 11 amino acids. Germline V lookup: CDR1 MNHNS, CDR2 SASEGT.

This rearrangement joins TRBV7-8 to TRBJ1-4; unclear D gene. The V end was cut by 1 base, the J end by 4 bases, with 10 bases between. Germline V gene sequence: CDR1 SGHVS, CDR2 FQNEAQ. The CDR3 runs 15 residues. The CDR3 DNA reads as TGTGCCAGCAGCTTAGTCCGACAATTTAATGAAAAACTGTTTTTT. This codes for CASSLVRQFNEKLFF.

The rearrangement uses TRBV3-1 and TRBJ1-2; a weak D match, TRBD1 (6 bases). The CDR3 loop spans 17 amino acids. V lost 1 base to trimming and J lost 4 bases, with 19 bases between them. CDR1 LGHDT and CDR2 YNNKEL come from the germline V gene (reference sequence). The CDR3 is CASSQALTRGVGYGYTF. DNA for the CDR3: TGTGCCAGCAGCCAAGCTCTGACCAGGGGAGTGGGCTATGGCTACACCTTC.

This sequence joins TRBV12-3 or TRBV12-4 and TRBJ2-7, with 9 bases identical to TRBD1. V gave up 6 bases and J gave up 5 bases; unmatched junction bases: 8. The CDR3 covers 14 residues. The CDR3 DNA follows: TGTGCCAGCAGCACCTGGACAGGGGCGGACGAGCAGTACTTC. Protein sequence: CASSTWTGADEQYF.

The rearrangement uses TRBV4-1 and TRBJ2-7, with 9 bases aligning to TRBD1. This CDR3 comprises 16 residues. The junction had 11 bases not matched to a gene; V was cut back by 2 bases and J by 6 bases. The germline CDR1 and CDR2 sequences are MGHRA and YSYEKL. The CDR3 coding sequence is TGCGCCAGCAGCCAACTAGCCGGGACAGGGTTAAGCGAGCAGTACTTC. This encodes CASSQLAGTGLSEQYF.

The chain is built from TRBV28 and TRBJ2-3; D is tentatively TRBD1 or TRBD2 (6 bases each). Trimming cost V 6 bases and J 1 base, with 14 bases left between them. The CDR3 is 15 amino acids. In germline, CDR1 is MDHEN, CDR2 SYDVKM. The CDR3 DNA sequence: TGTGCCAGCAGCCCGGCAGGGGAGGGCACAGATACGCAGTATTTT. It codes for CASSPAGEGTDTQYF.

This sequence joins TRBV29-1 and TRBJ2-7; 7 bases are shared with TRBD1. With V trimmed by 6 bases and J by 0 bases, 8 bases remained unmatched. Germline assignment: CDR1 SQVTM and CDR2 ANQGSEA. The CDR3 spans 14 residues. This CDR3 is CSVTGTEISYEQYF. DNA of the CDR3: TGCAGCGTGACCGGGACAGAGATCTCCTACGAGCAGTACTTC.

There are a few counts of this clonotype. This chain links TRBV7-2 with TRBJ2-5; no firm D call. CDR1 is SGHTA, CDR2 FQGNSA, per germline. V dropped 0 bases and J dropped 5 bases, with 10 bases sitting between them. The CDR3 is 14 residues long. The DNA of the CDR3 is TGTGCCAGCAGCTTAGCCGGGTCGAAGGAGACCCAGTACTTC. Translated, it gives CASSLAGSKETQYF.

The chain joins TRBV29-1 to TRBJ1-1; 7 bases are shared with TRBD1. The CDR3 consists of 14 residues. The J segment lost 1 base and the V segment lost 4 bases, leaving 6 bases of the junction unmatched. Germline CDR1 and CDR2: SQVTM and ANQGSEA. The CDR3 DNA reads as TGCAGCGTTGTAACAGGGGCCTGGAACACTGAAGCTTTCTTT. Translating gives CSVVTGAWNTEAFF.

V and J are TRBV5-5 and TRBJ2-7; the match to TRBD1 covers 7 bases. Germline values: CDR1 SGHKS, CDR2 YYEKEE (reference sequence). The J segment lost 2 bases and the V segment lost 4 bases, leaving 12 bases of the junction unmatched. The CDR3 length is 16 residues. The CDR3 region has the DNA TGTGCCAGCAGCCCTATTACAGGGGAGCCGACCTACGAGCAGTACTTC. Translated: CASSPITGEPTYEQYF.